These 18 T cell receptor beta chains came from one sample sequenced in a study of T cell repertoires in aging, cancer and after chemotherapy. Rearranged V-D-J TRB sequences were amplified with a mixed TRB-A/B primer pool. TCRdb independently ran MiXCR on the multiplex PCR reads; one entry per CDR3 protein. The sample consists of some 19,000 distinct CDR3 sequences, roughly 37% of them appearing once. The template was genomic DNA from peripheral blood, not RNA. Sequencing used blood. The receptor set was obtained from a human donor with a solid tumor.

The V call is TRBV6-1, the J call TRBJ2-3; D is possibly TRBD2 (6 bases). The CDR3 runs to 15 residues. V lost 6 bases and J lost 2, with 15 bases in between. CDR1 is MNHNS and CDR2 is SASEGT in the germline V gene. CDR3 loop: CASRRIADNTDTQYF. The CDR3 region has the DNA TGTGCCAGCAGGAGGATAGCGGACAACACAGATACGCAGTATTTT.

Of note for this clonotype: Sequence at one end of the junction differs from germline and may be a read error. This sequence joins TRBV29-1 and TRBJ2-7; D is possibly TRBD1 or TRBD2 (5 bases each). The CDR3 runs 11 residues. CDR1 is SQVTM and CDR2 is ANQGSEA in the germline V gene. Written as DNA, the CDR3 is TGCGGCGTCGGGGACGGCTACGAGCAGTACTTC. This sequence encodes CGVGDGYEQYF.

This clonotype appeared a few times. V is TRBV5-5 and J is TRBJ2-5; D is ambiguous. CDR1 is SGHKS, CDR2 YYEKEE, per germline (reference sequence). The CDR3 has 13 residues. Trimming left V 2 bases short and J 2 bases short, with 7 bases between. For the CDR3, the DNA is TGTGCCAGCAGCTTTGGACCTCAAGAGACCCAGTACTTC. Its protein product is CASSFGPQETQYF.

The rearrangement uses TRBV18 and TRBJ1-4; D remains unclear. Germline values: CDR1 KGHSH, CDR2 LQKENI. CDR3 length: 16 amino acids. V lost 2 bases to trimming and J lost 8 bases, with 18 bases between them. The CDR3 spells CASSPLSNSPGEKLFF. For the CDR3, the DNA is TGTGCCAGCTCACCATTGTCTAACAGCCCGGGGGAAAAACTGTTTTTT. The full variable domain, rest sourced from reference TRBV18 and TRBJ1-4, is NAGVMQNPRHLVRRRGQEARLRCSPMKGHSHVYWYRQLPEEGLKFMVYLQKENIIDESGMPKERFSAEFPKEGPSILRIQQVVRGDSAAYFCASSPLSNSPGEKLFFGSGTQLSVL.

This clonotype was counted between two and nine times. CDR3 DNA: TGTGCCTGGTATCTAGGGAGAGATACGCAGTATTTT. Encoded protein: CAWYLGRDTQYF. The chain carries TRBV30 and TRBJ2-3, with D perhaps matching TRBD2 (5 bases). The CDR3 runs to 12 residues. V lost 5 bases and J 5 bases, leaving 11 bases between the germline ends. Germline-derived CDR1 and CDR2 are GTSNPN and SVGIG (reference sequence).

In this sample, this clonotype turned up a few times. The chain recombines TRBV9 with TRBJ2-2; D is uncertain. The V and J ends lost 4 bases and 1 base respectively, with 11 bases between them. CDR3 length: 15 residues. The germline gives CDR1 SGDLS, CDR2 YYNGEE. CDR3 sequence reads: CASSLFVENTGELFF. In DNA, the CDR3 is TGTGCCAGCAGCCTCTTTGTTGAGAACACCGGGGAGCTGTTTTTT.

The chain carries TRBV30 and TRBJ2-7; D unresolved. The length of the CDR3 is 11 residues. Germline V gene lookup returns CDR1 GTSNPN and CDR2 SVGIG (reference sequence). V shed 5 bases and J shed 2 bases, with 7 bases lying between them. The CDR3 reads CAWARAYEQYF. CDR3 in DNA: TGTGCCTGGGCAAGGGCCTACGAGCAGTACTTC.

This clonotype was seen a handful of times. The chain is built from TRBV6-5 and TRBJ1-2; D not resolved. In germline, CDR1 is MNHEY, CDR2 SVGAGI. Trimming took off 0 bases at V and 5 bases at J, with 10 bases between the two ends. This CDR3 comprises 14 residues. CDR3 residues: CASSYSDGSYGYTF. The CDR3 region has the DNA TGTGCCAGCAGTTACTCGGACGGGTCTTATGGCTACACCTTC.

J is TRBJ2-1 and V is TRBV12-3 or TRBV12-4; a weak D match, TRBD1 (6 bases). Between the trimmed V and J ends, which lost 3 bases and 6 bases, there was a span of 9 bases. CDR3 length: 13 amino acids. The CDR3 protein is CASSFGQTNEQFF. In DNA form, the CDR3 reads TGTGCCAGCAGTTTCGGACAGACCAATGAGCAGTTCTTC.

This clonotype was observed a few times. The V and J genes are TRBV19 and TRBJ2-2; D unclear. The CDR3 consists of 14 residues. Trimming cost V 4 bases and J 4 bases, with 10 bases left between them. CDR1 and CDR2 (germline): LNHDA, SQIVND (reference sequence). The CDR3 here is CASSRLGSTGELFF. For the CDR3, the DNA is TGTGCCAGTAGTAGGCTAGGTAGCACCGGGGAGCTGTTTTTT.

The sample holds a few counts of this clonotype. The J gene is TRBJ1-5, the V gene TRBV5-5; TRBD1 aligns across 7 bases. There are 15 residues in the CDR3. From germline, CDR1 is SGHKS and CDR2 YYEKEE (reference sequence). V shed 4 bases, J shed 2 bases, and the junction held 6 bases outside the gene matches. The CDR3: CASSQEGARNQPQHF. As DNA, the CDR3 is TGTGCCAGCAGCCAGGAGGGGGCCCGCAATCAGCCCCAGCATTTT.

This rearrangement joins TRBV27 to TRBJ2-1; no definite D call. The CDR3 has 14 amino acids. Trimming cost V 3 bases and J 5 bases, with 11 bases left between them. Germline V lookup: CDR1 MNHEY, CDR2 SMNVEV (reference sequence). The CDR3 bases are TGTGCCAGCAGTTTCCTAGGAGAGGACAATGAGCAGTTCTTC. It translates to CASSFLGEDNEQFF.

The chain joins TRBV5-5 to TRBJ1-6; D is unclear. Per the germline V gene, CDR1 is SGHKS and CDR2 is YYEKEE (reference sequence). The CDR3 has 14 amino acids. Trimming stripped 0 bases from V and 10 bases from J, with 11 bases between. CDR3 loop: CASSLVGVGSPLHF. The DNA for the CDR3 is TGTGCCAGCAGCTTGGTCGGAGTAGGGTCACCCCTCCACTTT.

The V call is TRBV24-1, the J call TRBJ1-4, with a weak D call TRBD1 (5 bases). The CDR3 extends over 14 amino acids. The germline V and J ends were trimmed by 5 bases and 6 bases, with 12 bases remaining between them. The germline gives CDR1 KGHDR, CDR2 SFDVKD. The CDR3 region is CATSGEGTDEKLFF. CDR3 DNA: TGTGCCACCAGTGGGGAGGGGACGGATGAAAAACTGTTTTTT.

This clonotype was seen a handful of times. V gene TRBV6-1 combines with J gene TRBJ2-7; the D call may be TRBD1 or TRBD2 (6 bases each). Between the trimmed V and J ends, which lost 10 bases and 3 bases, there was a span of 22 bases. The CDR3 totals 15 residues. Germline values: CDR1 MNHNS, CDR2 SASEGT. This CDR3 reads CAISEGPIGGYEQYF. CDR3 sequence (DNA): TGTGCCATCTCGGAGGGACCTATAGGGGGCTACGAGCAGTACTTC.

This clonotype is medium-sized in the sample. The chain has TRBV15 and TRBJ2-1; 8 positions agree with TRBD1. The CDR3 totals 15 residues. CDR1 and CDR2 from the germline V gene are LNHNV and YYDKDF (reference sequence). V gave up 5 bases and J gave up 4 bases; unmatched junction bases: 7. CDR3 sequence reads: CATSDGQGPYNEQFF. CDR3 nucleotides: TGTGCCACCAGCGACGGACAGGGACCTTACAATGAGCAGTTCTTC.

This clonotype turned up a few times. The chain combines TRBV6-1 with TRBJ1-6; D remains unclear. V lost 3 bases and J lost 13, with 16 bases in between. The V gene's germline CDR1 is MNHNS and CDR2 SASEGT. This CDR3 has 14 residues. The CDR3 sequence is CASSDPPIGGPLHF. The CDR3 nucleotides are TGTGCCAGCAGTGACCCTCCGATCGGTGGTCCCCTCCACTTT.

This clonotype has a handful of counts. This chain links TRBV24-1 with TRBJ2-1, with 9 bases that match TRBD2. The CDR3 covers 14 residues. The V segment lost 11 bases and the J segment 3 bases; nucleotides outside the gene matches: 7. Germline CDR1 reads KGHDR; CDR2 reads SFDVKD. The DNA for the CDR3 is TGTGCCAACACTAGCGGGCGCCTCTACAATGAGCAGTTCTTC. Translated, it gives CANTSGRLYNEQFF.